The subject of this entry is one T cell receptor beta chain. Its antigen is unknown. Base-call qualities are not available, and no considerably larger clone is one nucleotide away. The CDR3 regions of human TCRbeta chains were subjected to immunosequencing. The paper's processing steps were these. Repertoire TCRs were matched against a reference library of SARS-CoV-2-specific TCRs generated with the MIRA antigen-specificity platform. Breadth was defined as the fraction of unique TCRs that were SARS-CoV-2-associated. Depth was defined as the fraction of total T cells that were SARS-CoV-2-associated. Each spike-specific TCR was assigned to its reactive spike region and to a CD4 or CD8 class using the MIRA data. Log10-transformed breadth and depth values were compared by one-way ANOVA with Sidak's multiple comparisons tests. TCRdb re-hosts the immuneACCESS table, in-frame sequences only. Its copies lack some clones; in the studies checked, an unresolved V gene accounts for under half of them, and the cause for the rest is not known. V, J and clone size are taken as reported in that table, and D and trimming were inferred from the DNA itself. The sample records over 110,000 clones, around 90% of which are singletons. 1.5% to 2% of the sample lies in the top ten.

The germline V gene (reference sequence) yields LNHDA for CDR1 and SQIVND for CDR2. The junction shows trimming of 6 bases on V and 3 bases on J, plus 11 bases between the germline ends. The CDR3, from cysteine to phenylalanine, totals 14 residues. This entry keeps only the CDR3 DNA: 42 bases, framed from base 1. In the paper's terms, the time point label means: about 28 days (+/-7) after the second vaccine dose. AZD1222 recipients whose second dose came at about 4 weeks and those whose second dose came at about 12 weeks were combined into one group, since spike-specific TCR depth and breadth did not differ between the two schedules. The vaccinee samples were drawn from two UK trials, COV001 and COV002, one of which was a single-blind randomized controlled phase 2/3 trial testing AZD1222 (ChAdOx1 nCoV-19) in healthy adults. For TCRbeta chain sequencing, PBMC samples from trial participants were taken at day 0 and at day 28 after the second dose.

The data derive from a study of T cell responses to AZD1222 COVID-19 vaccine (dated by TCRdb to the early 2020s). Broadly, across the study: TCR sequencing was performed for 230 to 250 trial participants, of whom some 200 were given two doses of AZD1222 and approximately 26 were given two doses of MenACWY control vaccine. Enrollment into the trials was organized by age into subgroups of 18-55, 56-69 and 70-plus years, and those subgroups contained roughly 140, 27 and 60 TCR-sequenced participants, respectively. Overall study results and their limits: Reportedly, close to half of the unique spike-specific TCRs recognized epitopes lying outside the regions that are mutated in the B.1.351 and B.1.1.7 variants. In the small 56-69-year group, the increase in depth fell short of significance, most likely because of low power. The vaccine-associated CD4 TCRs covered the entire spike protein, and the dominant responses fell in regions 160-218 and 743-854. Conclusions about previously exposed vaccinees are limited because only six or seven AZD1222 recipients were SARS-CoV-2 seropositive at baseline. Most participants were white British and females outnumbered males, and the authors suggested that clonal diversity may have been underestimated. Because no day 14 peak-response samples were available, repertoires were characterized only after the peak T cell response. After two AZD1222 doses, spike-specific TCR breadth and depth were significantly higher than at day 0 and than in MenACWY recipients.

This TCR derives from an adult who received the AZD1222 COVID-19 vaccine. Recombination connected TRBV19 to TRBJ1-4; the D gene is unclear. Sequenced material: peripheral blood, taken 28 days after the second AZD1222 dose. The CDR3 sequence is CASSRTEANEKLFF. Read as DNA, the sequence is TGTGCCAGTAGCCGGACGGAAGCTAATGAAAAACTGTTTTTT.